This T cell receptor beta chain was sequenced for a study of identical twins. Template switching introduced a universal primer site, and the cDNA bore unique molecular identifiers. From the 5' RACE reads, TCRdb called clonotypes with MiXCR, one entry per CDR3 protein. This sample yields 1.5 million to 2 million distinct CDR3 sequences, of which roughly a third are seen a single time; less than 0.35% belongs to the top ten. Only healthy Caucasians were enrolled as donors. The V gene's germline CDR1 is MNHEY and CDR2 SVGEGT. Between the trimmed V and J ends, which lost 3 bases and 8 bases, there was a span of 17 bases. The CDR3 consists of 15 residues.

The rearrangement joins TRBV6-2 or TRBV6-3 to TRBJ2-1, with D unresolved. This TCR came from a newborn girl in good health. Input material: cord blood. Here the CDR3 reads CASSYLSRPGYEQFF. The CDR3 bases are TGTGCCAGCAGTTATCTATCCAGGCCCGGCTATGAGCAGTTCTTC.